This TCR beta chain was obtained from a study of cytomegalovirus exposure and HLA in healthy donors. Study-wide results and limits: It was 150 to 200 TCR beta chains that were listed as cytomegalovirus-associated.

Notes on this clone: Its antigen remains unidentified.

A multiplex PCR was run with 60 Vbeta primers and 13 Jbeta primers. Authors' methods: It was a later analysis that counted about 80 million unique TCR beta chains, of which some 12 million were shared. Some clones are missing from TCRdb's copy, which holds only in-frame ones; the method was immunoSEQ multiplex PCR. D and trimming were read from the DNA, whereas the V and J calls and clone size are those reported in that table. The sample includes about 93,000 clones, 70% to 80% of them seen just once. Trimming removed 5 bases from V and 1 base from J, with 17 bases in between. The CDR3 loop spans 16 amino acids. Germline values: CDR1 KGHSH, CDR2 LQKENI.

The chain combines TRBV18 with TRBJ1-1; D is undetermined. Source material: PBMCs. This TCR derives from a man aged 25 to 45 in good health and CMV-seronegative. This CDR3 reads CASSVGRGNTNTEAFF. In DNA form, the CDR3 reads TGTGCCAGCTCAGTCGGCCGGGGAAACACGAACACTGAAGCTTTCTTT.